The 27 T cell receptor beta chains below come from one sample, sequenced in a study of T-cell reconstitution after alpha-beta-depleted transplantation in children. The authors prepared the TCRbeta library with unique molecular identifiers. TCRdb recomputed calls from the PCR reads with MiXCR, one row per CDR3 protein. The sample contains 200,000 or so distinct CDR3 sequences, approximately 8.4% of which appear only once. Sequences were derived from PBMCs, mostly from graft donor cells, sampled 360 days after TCRalphabeta/CD19-depleted stem cell transplant. The receptors here all came from a male patient aged 2 to 9 who had a stem cell transplant for acute myeloid leukemia, so the T cells may come from the graft donor.

This clonotype was observed a handful of times. The chain combines TRBV12-3 or TRBV12-4 with TRBJ1-2, with D unclear. Trimming stripped 5 bases from V and 1 base from J, with 11 bases between. The CDR3 is made up of 14 amino acids. CDR3 sequence reads: CASSAGSRNYGYTF. The CDR3 coding sequence is TGTGCCAGCAGTGCTGGGTCCCGTAACTATGGCTACACCTTC.

In this sample, this clonotype turned up many times. This chain links TRBV12-3 or TRBV12-4 with TRBJ2-5, with D possibly called TRBD1 or TRBD2 (5 bases each). There are 13 residues in the CDR3. V shed 7 bases and J shed 3 bases, with 12 bases lying between them. The CDR3 protein is CASTDGTEETQYF. CDR3 nucleotides: TGTGCCAGCACCGATGGGACGGAAGAGACCCAGTACTTC.

The table lists this clonotype with many counts. The chain is built from TRBV20-1 and TRBJ1-5; unclear D gene. V lost 1 base, J lost 0 bases, and 7 bases lay in between. The CDR3 is made up of 14 amino acids. From germline, CDR1 is DFQATT and CDR2 SNEGSKA (reference sequence). CDR3 protein: CSARGSYSNQPQHF. For the CDR3, the DNA is TGCAGTGCTAGAGGGAGTTATAGCAATCAGCCCCAGCATTTT.

This clonotype was detected many times. This sequence joins TRBV7-9 and TRBJ1-3, with a weak D call TRBD1 (5 bases). V was shortened by 3 bases and J by 0 bases, with 9 bases between the two germline ends. Germline values: CDR1 SEHNR, CDR2 FQNEAQ (reference sequence). This CDR3 region has 15 residues. CDR3 loop: CASSLQGLSGNTIYF. DNA of the CDR3: TGTGCCAGCAGCTTGCAGGGTCTCTCTGGAAACACCATATATTTT.

This clonotype was seen only a few times. The genes are TRBV20-1 and TRBJ2-1; 9 nucleotides match TRBD2. CDR3 size: 12 residues. From germline, CDR1 is DFQATT and CDR2 SNEGSKA (reference sequence). Here the CDR3 reads CRAGGGWNEQFF. CDR3 nucleotides: TGCAGGGCGGGAGGGGGGTGGAATGAGCAGTTCTTC.

The chain has TRBV7-6 and TRBJ2-1; D ambiguous. Trimming removed 3 bases at V and 7 bases at J, with 10 bases between. CDR3 length: 13 amino acids. Germline V gene sequence: CDR1 SGHVS, CDR2 FNYEAQ. Here the CDR3 DNA reads TGTGCCAGCAGCTTCCCAGGTGTAAATGAGCAGTTCTTC. The encoded protein is CASSFPGVNEQFF.

This clonotype showed up just a few times. The chain recombines TRBV7-2 with TRBJ2-5, with TRBD2 matching 9 bases. V trimming: 3 bases; J trimming: 1 base; junction bases outside the gene matches: 6. The CDR3 covers 16 residues. The V gene's germline CDR1 is SGHTA and CDR2 FQGNSA. The CDR3 DNA follows: TGTGCCAGCAGCTTGCTGCGGGGGGGTTTCCAAGAGACCCAGTACTTC. Its translation is CASSLLRGGFQETQYF.

This clonotype was seen at least ten times. The V gene is TRBV12-3 or TRBV12-4, the J gene TRBJ1-1; TRBD1 might be the D (5 bases). The CDR3 covers 13 residues. Deletions cut 3 bases from V and 5 bases from J, with 10 bases between. The CDR3 DNA is TGTGCCAGCAGTTTCTCTCGACAGACTGAAGCTTTCTTT. Translated, it gives CASSFSRQTEAFF.

This clonotype was counted only a few times. The chain links TRBV10-3 to TRBJ2-7; TRBD2 matches 10 bases. The V segment lost 6 bases and the J segment 3 bases; nucleotides outside the gene matches: 8. There are 15 residues in the CDR3. The germline V gene has CDR1 ENHRY and CDR2 SYGVKD. Written as DNA, the CDR3 is TGTGCCATCAGGAGTGATCCTAGCGGGAGCTACGAGCAGTACTTC. It encodes CAIRSDPSGSYEQYF.

This rearrangement joins TRBV6-8 to TRBJ1-1, with a possible D match to TRBD1 (5 bases). Germline V gives CDR1 MNHGY, CDR2 SAAAGT. V was clipped by 5 bases and J by 5 bases, with 9 bases between them. The CDR3 has 12 amino acids. The chain's CDR3 is CASSQGLTEAFF. Here the CDR3 DNA reads TGTGCCAGCAGTCAGGGCCTTACTGAAGCTTTCTTT.

V usage is TRBV12-3 or TRBV12-4 and J usage is TRBJ2-4, with 8 bases fitting TRBD1. V lost 2 bases and J lost 0; bases outside the gene matches: 3. The CDR3 is 16 amino acids. CDR3 region: CASSLWQGAAKNIQYF. The CDR3, as DNA: TGTGCCAGCAGTTTATGGCAGGGGGCAGCCAAAAACATTCAGTACTTC.

The rearrangement uses TRBV7-9 and TRBJ2-3; a possible D gene is TRBD1 (6 bases). The CDR3 length is 17 residues. CDR1 is SEHNR and CDR2 is FQNEAQ in the germline V gene (reference sequence). Between the trimmed V and J ends, which lost 5 bases and 0 bases, there was a span of 18 bases. The CDR3 reads CASSPLGTGFSTDTQYF. CDR3 DNA sequence: TGTGCCAGCAGCCCCCTCGGAACAGGGTTTAGCACAGATACGCAGTATTTT.

This clonotype appeared a few times. The chain carries TRBV12-3 or TRBV12-4 and TRBJ2-2, with D unclear. V shed 3 bases and J shed 6 bases, with 8 bases lying between them. The CDR3 length is 13 residues. For the CDR3, the DNA is TGTGCCAGCAGTTTGATGAATGCCGGGGAGCTGTTTTTT. Translating it yields CASSLMNAGELFF.

This clonotype was seen a handful of times. The gene calls are TRBV12-3 or TRBV12-4 and TRBJ2-1; a weak D match, TRBD2 (6 bases). The length of the CDR3 is 13 residues. V gave up 5 bases and J gave up 8 bases, with 13 bases separating them. CDR3 residues: CASSLPPGDEQFF. The CDR3 bases are TGTGCCAGCAGTCTCCCCCCGGGGGATGAGCAGTTCTTC.

V usage is TRBV4-1 and J usage is TRBJ2-7; 7 nucleotides match TRBD1. Germline V CDR1 and CDR2: MGHRA, YSYEKL. The CDR3 is 16 amino acids. With 2 bases clipped from V and 6 bases from J, the junction kept 13 bases outside the gene matches. DNA of the CDR3: TGCGCCAGCAGCCAAATAACTGACAGGGATCCTCTCGAGCAGTACGTC. This codes for CASSQITDRDPLEQYV.

This clonotype was detected a few times. V and J are TRBV5-1 and TRBJ2-2; D gene unclear. This CDR3 is built from 20 residues. Germline-derived CDR1 and CDR2 are SGHRS and YFSETQ. V shed 0 bases and J shed 3 bases, with 24 bases lying between them. CDR3 in DNA: TGCGCCAGCAGCTTGGGACACTTGGGCCAAACCGGTTGGGACACCGGGGAGCTGTTTTTT. As protein: CASSLGHLGQTGWDTGELFF.

This clonotype was detected only a few times. The chain is built from TRBV4-1 and TRBJ1-5; 7 nucleotides agree with TRBD1. V was pared by 2 bases and J by 4 bases, with 5 bases of the junction left unmatched. This CDR3 is built from 15 residues. Germline CDR1 is MGHRA and CDR2 is YSYEKL. CDR3 region: CASSQLGQFNQPQHF. CDR3 nucleotide sequence: TGCGCCAGCAGCCAACTGGGACAGTTTAATCAGCCCCAGCATTTT.

This clonotype came up a few times. V and J are TRBV5-5 and TRBJ2-5; D may match TRBD1 or TRBD2 (5 bases each). V was pared by 5 bases and J by 5 bases, with 13 bases between. The length of the CDR3 is 13 residues. CDR1 and CDR2 (germline): SGHKS, YYEKEE (reference sequence). The CDR3 region is CASRSGPAETQYF. CDR3 nucleotide sequence: TGTGCCAGCAGATCGGGACCCGCGGAGACCCAGTACTTC.

This clonotype was detected a few times. This rearrangement joins TRBV7-8 to TRBJ2-3; D is tentatively TRBD1 or TRBD2 (5 bases each). Germline assignment: CDR1 SGHVS and CDR2 FQNEAQ. The V end was cut by 0 bases, the J end by 5 bases, with 15 bases between. The length of the CDR3 is 16 residues. Here the CDR3 reads CASSLALIGGVDTQYF. The CDR3 DNA sequence: TGTGCCAGCAGCTTAGCCCTGATTGGGGGTGTAGATACGCAGTATTTT.

The chain uses TRBV20-1 and TRBJ1-1; no firm D call. Looked up from germline, CDR1 is DFQATT and CDR2 is SNEGSKA (reference sequence). The CDR3 totals 12 residues. Trimming stripped 2 bases from V and 6 bases from J, with 10 bases between. This chain's CDR3 is CSARTGVPEAFF. In DNA, the CDR3 is TGCAGTGCTAGAACGGGTGTCCCTGAAGCTTTCTTT.

This clonotype was seen many times. The rearrangement links TRBV4-2 to TRBJ2-7, with 9 bases lining up with TRBD2. V dropped 8 bases and J dropped 2; count of bases not matched to a gene: 7. CDR1 is LGHNA, CDR2 YNFKEQ, per germline. This CDR3 is 14 amino acids long. The CDR3 DNA reads TGTGCCAGCGCGTCTAGCGGGACAACCTACGAGCAGTACTTC. Translated, it gives CASASSGTTYEQYF.

In this sample, this clonotype turned up many times. The CDR3 loop is CASSQEGGEFQPQHF. DNA for the CDR3: TGTGCCAGCAGCCAAGAGGGCGGGGAGTTTCAGCCCCAGCATTTT. This sequence joins TRBV4-2 and TRBJ1-5; D is ambiguous. This CDR3 spans 15 amino acids. Germline CDR1 and CDR2: LGHNA and YNFKEQ. Trimming removed 0 bases from V and 6 bases from J, with 12 bases in between.

This chain uses TRBV30 with TRBJ2-5; 7 bases align to TRBD1. The V and J ends lost 3 bases and 0 bases, in that order; junction bases with no gene match: 1. The CDR3 runs 13 residues. The V gene's germline CDR1 is GTSNPN and CDR2 SVGIG (reference sequence). The CDR3 loop reads CAWRGQYQETQYF. The CDR3 coding sequence is TGTGCCTGGAGGGGACAGTACCAAGAGACCCAGTACTTC.

The V gene is TRBV15, the J gene TRBJ2-7, with 8 bases matching TRBD1. CDR1 is LNHNV and CDR2 is YYDKDF in the germline V gene (reference sequence). The ends lost 5 bases at V and 2 bases at J; junction bases unmatched: 5. The CDR3 runs 14 residues. The CDR3 DNA reads as TGTGCCACCAGCGGCGGGACAGGCACCTACGAGCAGTACTTC. Translating gives CATSGGTGTYEQYF.

This clonotype has at least ten counts. The chain has TRBV2 and TRBJ2-7; TRBD2 matches 8 bases. The CDR3 spans 17 residues. Germline V CDR1 and CDR2: SNHLY, FYNNEI. V lost 2 bases to trimming and J lost 6 bases; unmatched junction nucleotides: 15. CDR3 residues: CASSETPPGLGVGEQYF. CDR3 bases: TGTGCCAGCAGTGAAACCCCTCCGGGACTAGGAGTCGGCGAGCAGTACTTC. Together with reference TRBV2 and TRBJ2-7, the CDR3 gives the full variable domain: EPEVTQTPSHQVTQMGQEVILRCVPISNHLYFYWYRQILGQKVEFLVSFYNNEISEKSEIFDDQFSVERPDGSNFTLKIRSTKLEDSAMYFCASSETPPGLGVGEQYFGPGTRLTVT.

This clonotype occurred a few times. An end of the junction does not agree with germline; a read error may underlie this. The chain combines TRBV7-8 with TRBJ1-2; no firm D call. The CDR3 has 17 residues. In germline, CDR1 is SGHVS, CDR2 FQNEAQ. CDR3 nucleotides: TGTGCCAGCAGCATAGCAAAGTTAGATTACGCTAACTATGGCTACACCTTC. This sequence encodes CASSIAKLDYANYGYTF.

This clonotype was observed at least ten times. The chain carries TRBV10-3 and TRBJ2-3, with 7 nucleotides matching TRBD1. The length of the CDR3 is 15 residues. After removal of 2 bases from V and 1 base from J, the junction contained 3 bases not matched to a gene. Looked up from germline, CDR1 is ENHRY and CDR2 is SYGVKD. The CDR3: CAISERTGGTDTQYF. DNA for the CDR3: TGTGCCATCAGTGAGCGGACAGGAGGCACAGATACGCAGTATTTT.